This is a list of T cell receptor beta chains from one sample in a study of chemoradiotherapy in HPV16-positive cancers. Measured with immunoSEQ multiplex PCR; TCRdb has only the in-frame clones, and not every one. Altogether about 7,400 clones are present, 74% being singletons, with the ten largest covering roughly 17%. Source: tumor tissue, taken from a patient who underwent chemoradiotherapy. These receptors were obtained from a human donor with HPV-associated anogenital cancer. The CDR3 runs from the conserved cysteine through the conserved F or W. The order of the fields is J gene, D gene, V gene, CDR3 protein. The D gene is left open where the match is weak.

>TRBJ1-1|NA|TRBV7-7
CASSLVPGLLAFF
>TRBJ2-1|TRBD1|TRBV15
CATSIHRDRYYNEQFF
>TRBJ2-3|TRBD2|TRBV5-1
CASRLVGGGADTQYF
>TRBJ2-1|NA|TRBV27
CASSTRSYNEQFF
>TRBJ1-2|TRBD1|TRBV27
CASSSGTGMVGYTF
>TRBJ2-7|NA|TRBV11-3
CASSLMGAGLYEQYF
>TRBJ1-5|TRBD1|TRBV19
CASSDSGTAEHQPQHF
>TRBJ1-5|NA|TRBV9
CASSVEGDRNQPQHF
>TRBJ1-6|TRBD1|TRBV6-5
CASRTGVNSPLHF
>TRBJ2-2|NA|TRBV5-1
CASSLGELNTGELFF
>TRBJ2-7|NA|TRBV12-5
CASGPVSDEQYF
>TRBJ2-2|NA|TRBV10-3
CAISDSKRTGELFF
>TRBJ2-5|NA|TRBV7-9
CASSFEGPWGETQYF
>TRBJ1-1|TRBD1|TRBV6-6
CASIPDRVGAEAFF
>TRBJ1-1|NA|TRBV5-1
CASSLVRGNTEAFF
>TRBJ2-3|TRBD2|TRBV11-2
CASSPHPTVAGGQDTQYF
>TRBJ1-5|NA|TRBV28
CASSLYGAAQPQHF
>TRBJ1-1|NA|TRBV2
CASSAQTEAFF
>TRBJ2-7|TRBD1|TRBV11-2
CASSLGLGQGGSYEQYF
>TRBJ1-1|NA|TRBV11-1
CASMGPLSTEAFF
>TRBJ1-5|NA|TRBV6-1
CASSELLSASGQPQHF